Detailed here is one T cell receptor (beta chain). The data originate from a study of blood T cell repertoires in COVID-19. Study information: Acute-phase and convalescent COVID-19 samples originated in the United States, Italy and Spain.

The assay was immunoSEQ multiplex PCR, and TCRdb's table has in-frame clones only and misses some. The sample records about 64,000 clones, about nine tenths being singletons. The receptor was isolated from a woman at least 80 years old with active COVID-19. Sequencing used peripheral blood.

For the CDR3, the DNA is TGTGCCAGCAGTTCTTACAGGGGGCAGGACACTGAAGCTTTCTTT. Amino acids: CASSSYRGQDTEAFF. The chain couples TRBV27 to TRBJ1-1, with 9 bases identical to TRBD1. The CDR3 is 15 residues long. J gave up 3 bases and V 4 bases, and 6 bases lay outside the gene matches. CDR1 and CDR2 (germline): MNHEY, SMNVEV (reference sequence).